A single sample gave rise to the 16 T cell receptor beta chains below, sequenced in a study of T cell repertoires in cytomegalovirus infection. No antigens are known for them. TCRdb analysed the reads with MiXCR anew, one entry per CDR3 protein. The sample holds about a million distinct CDR3 sequences, approximately 31% seen once. This material consisted of cultured CD8+ T cells from PBMCs, taken from culture after CMV antigen stimulation. Source of these receptors: a human donor in good health (CMV status not recorded). Some clones in this sample may be carry-over from other donors' samples.

This clonotype occurred a few times. The chain links TRBV10-3 to TRBJ2-5; 11 bases map to TRBD2. Trimming removed 10 bases from V and 5 bases from J; junction bases left unmatched: 12. The CDR3 sequence is 15 residues long. CDR1 ENHRY and CDR2 SYGVKD come from the germline V gene. For the CDR3, the DNA is TGTGCCACCTCGACTAGCGGGGCCGAGGGGGAGACCCAGTACTTC. Translated, it gives CATSTSGAEGETQYF.

The CDR3 loop is CASSLLGPRDEQYF. The CDR3 DNA is TGCGCCAGCAGCTTGTTGGGACCCAGGGACGAGCAGTACTTC. This rearrangement joins TRBV5-1 to TRBJ2-7; D is perhaps TRBD1 or TRBD2 (5 bases each). Germline values: CDR1 SGHRS, CDR2 YFSETQ. The CDR3 length is 14 residues. V lost 1 base and J lost 5, with 13 bases in between.

V gene TRBV6-2 or TRBV6-3 combines with J gene TRBJ1-6; D remains ambiguous. The length of the CDR3 is 13 residues. Between the trimmed V and J ends, which lost 8 bases and 9 bases, there was a span of 14 bases. Looked up from germline, CDR1 is MNHEY and CDR2 is SVGEGT. In DNA, the CDR3 is TGTGCCAGCGGCCCCGGATTCGGTTCACCCCTCCACTTT. Its protein product is CASGPGFGSPLHF.

J is TRBJ2-7 and V is TRBV11-2; D remains ambiguous. Trimming took 4 bases from V and 4 from J, leaving 8 bases between them. The CDR3 loop spans 12 amino acids. Germline CDR1 is SGHAT and CDR2 is FQNNGV. DNA for the CDR3: TGTGCCAGCAGCTCGAAGGGTTACGAGCAGTACGTC. Its protein product is CASSSKGYEQYV.

The genes are TRBV6-2 or TRBV6-3 and TRBJ1-2; D might be TRBD1 (6 bases). Germline V gives CDR1 MNHEY, CDR2 SVGEGT. This CDR3 is built from 13 residues. The V end lost 6 bases, the J end lost 6 bases, and 14 bases lay between the germline ends. The DNA of the CDR3 is TGTGCCAGCAGGTCGAAAACAGGGAATGGCTACACCTTC. It translates to CASRSKTGNGYTF.

This clonotype has just a few counts. The rearrangement joins TRBV15 to TRBJ2-3, with 11 positions matching TRBD2. Trimming took 5 bases from V and 6 from J; bases not matched to a gene: 7. The germline V gene encodes CDR1 LNHNV and CDR2 YYDKDF (reference sequence). The CDR3 contains 15 residues. The DNA of the CDR3 is TGTGCCACCAGCGCCTTTAGCGGGGGGGGGGATACGCAGTATTTT. Translation gives CATSAFSGGGDTQYF.

This clonotype was picked up a small number of times. The chain combines TRBV6-2 or TRBV6-3 with TRBJ1-1, with D perhaps matching TRBD1 (6 bases). Trimming stripped 6 bases from V and 0 bases from J, with 8 bases between. There are 13 residues in the CDR3. Germline V gene data show CDR1 as MNHEY and CDR2 as SVGEGT. CDR3 sequence (DNA): TGTGCCAGCAGGACAGGATTGAACACTGAAGCTTTCTTT. Protein sequence: CASRTGLNTEAFF.

The chain couples TRBV12-5 to TRBJ2-3; D may match TRBD1 or TRBD2 (6 bases each). There are 13 residues in the CDR3. CDR1 LGHNT and CDR2 FRNRAP come from the germline V gene. The germline V and J ends were trimmed by 7 bases and 6 bases, with 14 bases remaining between them. This CDR3 reads CASATGAPDTQYF. CDR3 DNA sequence: TGTGCTAGTGCTACGGGGGCCCCCGATACGCAGTATTTT.

The chain employs TRBV10-2 and TRBJ2-3; the match to TRBD2 covers 8 bases. The CDR3 has 13 amino acids. CDR1 WSHSY and CDR2 SAAADI come from the germline V gene. Trimming at V came to 6 bases and at J to 4 bases, leaving 3 bases not matched to a gene. The CDR3 region has the DNA TGCGCCAGCAGGAGCGGGGGCTCAGATACGCAGTATTTT. Its translation: CASRSGGSDTQYF.

This clonotype has ten or more counts. The chain combines TRBV28 with TRBJ1-2; 7 nucleotides align to TRBD1. The V segment lost 1 base and the J segment 4 bases; nucleotides outside the gene matches: 12. CDR1 MDHEN and CDR2 SYDVKM come from the germline V gene. This CDR3 comprises 17 residues. The CDR3 sequence is CASSLSIRDRDVYGYTF. CDR3 nucleotide sequence: TGTGCCAGCAGTTTATCAATCCGCGACAGGGACGTCTATGGCTACACCTTC.

This clonotype was detected only once. The chain carries TRBV2 and TRBJ2-7, with TRBD1 as a possible D gene (5 bases). With 9 bases removed from V and 5 bases from J, the gap between germline ends came to 14 bases. Germline lookup yields CDR1 SNHLY and CDR2 FYNNEI. The CDR3 is 12 residues long. The CDR3 loop reads CASRGLVNEQYV. The CDR3 coding sequence is TGTGCCAGTAGGGGATTAGTAAACGAGCAGTACGTC.

This clonotype was observed many times. The chain is built from TRBV7-6 and TRBJ2-7; a possible D gene is TRBD1 (7 bases). Germline V gives CDR1 SGHVS, CDR2 FNYEAQ. With 1 base removed from V and 7 bases from J, the gap between germline ends came to 26 bases. The CDR3 runs to 18 residues. CDR3 sequence (DNA): TGTGCCAGCAGCTTAGTCCCCCCCGACAGGGAGGTTTTGCGGGAGCAGTACTTC. This encodes CASSLVPPDREVLREQYF.

The gene calls are TRBV29-1 and TRBJ2-7; 7 bases line up with TRBD1. The V gene end was trimmed by 4 bases and the J gene end by 2 bases; junction bases not matched to a gene: 2. Germline V lookup: CDR1 SQVTM, CDR2 ANQGSEA. The CDR3 sequence is 12 residues long. CDR3 loop: CSVVQGPYEQYF. The CDR3 DNA follows: TGCAGCGTTGTACAGGGGCCCTACGAGCAGTACTTC.

The chain has TRBV6-2 or TRBV6-3 and TRBJ1-2; TRBD1 might be the D (5 bases). From germline, CDR1 is MNHEY and CDR2 SVGEGT. The CDR3 is made up of 16 amino acids. Trimming stripped 4 bases from V and 0 bases from J, with 15 bases between. The DNA for the CDR3 is TGTGCCAGCAGTTGCTCATTGGACAAAGCTAACTATGGCTACACCTTC. Its translation is CASSCSLDKANYGYTF.

The genes are TRBV4-1 and TRBJ2-7; TRBD1 is a possible D gene (6 bases). This CDR3 has 16 amino acids. Germline CDR1 MGHRA, CDR2 YSYEKL. Trimming removed 2 bases from V and 7 bases from J, with 21 bases in between. The CDR3 protein is CASSQISGALRGEQYV. DNA of the CDR3: TGCGCCAGCAGCCAAATATCAGGGGCGCTCCGGGGAGAGCAGTACGTC.

This sequence joins TRBV19 and TRBJ2-7; 7 bases align to TRBD1. The J segment lost 1 base and the V segment lost 6 bases, leaving 9 bases of the junction unmatched. This CDR3 is built from 15 residues. Germline loops: CDR1 LNHDA, CDR2 SQIVND (reference sequence). The DNA of the CDR3 is TGTGCCAGTAGGCAGAGACCGGGACAGTCCTACGAGCAGTACTTC. It specifies CASRQRPGQSYEQYF.